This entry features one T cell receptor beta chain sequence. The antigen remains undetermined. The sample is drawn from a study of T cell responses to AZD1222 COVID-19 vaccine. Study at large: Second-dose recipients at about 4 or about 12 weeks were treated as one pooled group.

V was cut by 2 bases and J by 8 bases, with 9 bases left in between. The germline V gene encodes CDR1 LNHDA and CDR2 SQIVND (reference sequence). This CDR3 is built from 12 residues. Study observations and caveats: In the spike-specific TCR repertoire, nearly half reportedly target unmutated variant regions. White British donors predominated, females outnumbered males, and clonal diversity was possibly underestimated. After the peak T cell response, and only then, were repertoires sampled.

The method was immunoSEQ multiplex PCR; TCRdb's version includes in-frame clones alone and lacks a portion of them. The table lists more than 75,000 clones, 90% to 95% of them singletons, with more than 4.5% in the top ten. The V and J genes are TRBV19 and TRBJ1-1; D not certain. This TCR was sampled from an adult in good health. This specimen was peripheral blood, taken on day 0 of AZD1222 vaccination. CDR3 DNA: TGTGCCAGTAGTATACACAAACAAGAAGCTTTCTTT. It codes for CASSIHKQEAFF. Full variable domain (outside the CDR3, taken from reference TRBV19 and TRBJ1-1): DGGITQSPKYLFRKEGQNVTLSCEQNLNHDAMYWYRQDPGQGLRLIYYSQIVNDFQKGDIAEGYSVSREKKESFPLTVTSAQKNPTAFYLCASSIHKQEAFFGQGTRLTVV.